This TCR beta chain was sequenced for a study of blood T cell repertoires in COVID-19. Study-level background: The United States, Italy and Spain were the sources of the acute and convalescent COVID-19 samples. T cells, B-cell-depleted T cells, or PBMCs provided the cDNA or gDNA that served as material.

The table came from immunoSEQ multiplex PCR; TCRdb's copy has only in-frame clones and leaves some out. The sample lists around 220,000 clones; more than 70% were seen once. Living in about two dozen US areas, the participants were between roughly 18 and 90 years of age. The V gene end was trimmed by 0 bases and the J gene end by 4 bases; junction bases not matched to a gene: 3. In germline, CDR1 is MDHEN, CDR2 SYDVKM. This CDR3 contains 16 residues. What was sequenced was PBMCs or T cells enriched from blood (not recorded which). The chain links TRBV28 to TRBJ1-2; 12 bases map to TRBD1. The sequence was obtained from a woman aged 40 to 50 with acute COVID-19. The CDR3 is CASSLWGQGAGYGYTF. The CDR3 bases are TGTGCCAGCAGTTTATGGGGACAGGGGGCAGGCTATGGCTACACCTTC.